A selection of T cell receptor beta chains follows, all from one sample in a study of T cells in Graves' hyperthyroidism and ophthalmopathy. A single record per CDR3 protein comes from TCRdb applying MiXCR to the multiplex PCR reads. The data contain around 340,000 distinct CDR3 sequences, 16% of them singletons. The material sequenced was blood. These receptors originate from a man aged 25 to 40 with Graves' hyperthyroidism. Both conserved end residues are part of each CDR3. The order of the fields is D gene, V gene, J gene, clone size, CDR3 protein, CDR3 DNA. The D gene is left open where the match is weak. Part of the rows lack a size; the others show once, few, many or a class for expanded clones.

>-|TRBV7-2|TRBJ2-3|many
CASGRSRDTQYF
TGTGCCAGCGGGAGGTCCCGAGATACGCAGTATTTT
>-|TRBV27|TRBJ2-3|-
CASSFTIADTQYF
TGTGCCAGCAGTTTCACTATCGCGGATACGCAGTATTTT
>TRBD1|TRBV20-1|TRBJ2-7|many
CSVQGVKTYEQYF
TGCAGCGTACAGGGGGTGAAAACCTACGAGCAGTACTTC
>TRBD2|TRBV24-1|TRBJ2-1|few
CATGRLADNNEQFF
TGTGCCACCGGCAGACTAGCGGATAACAATGAGCAGTTCTTC
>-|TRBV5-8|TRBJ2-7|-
CASSKLRLKNYEQYF
TGTGCCAGCAGCAAACTAAGGCTTAAGAACTACGAGCAGTACTTC
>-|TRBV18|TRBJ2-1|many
CASSPSGGQGTNEQFF
TGTGCCAGCTCACCCTCCGGAGGCCAGGGCACCAATGAGCAGTTCTTC
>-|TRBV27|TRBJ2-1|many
CASSPPPREGDEQFF
TGTGCCAGCAGTCCCCCCCCCCGAGAGGGCGATGAGCAGTTCTTC
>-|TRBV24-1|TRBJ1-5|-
CATSEAGHLPQPQHF
TGTGCCACCAGTGAGGCGGGACACCTCCCTCAGCCCCAGCATTTT
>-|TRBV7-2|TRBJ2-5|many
CASGRPDVETQYF
TGTGCCAGCGGGAGGCCGGATGTAGAGACCCAGTACTTC
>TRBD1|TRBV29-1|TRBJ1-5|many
CSVGQGPQQPQHF
TGCAGCGTTGGACAGGGGCCTCAACAGCCCCAGCATTTT
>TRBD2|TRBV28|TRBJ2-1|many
CATNDGASGMIEQFF
TGTGCCACCAACGACGGGGCTAGCGGGATGATTGAGCAGTTCTTC
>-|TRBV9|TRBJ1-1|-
CASRSENTEAFF
TGTGCCAGCAGGTCGGAGAACACTGAAGCTTTCTTT
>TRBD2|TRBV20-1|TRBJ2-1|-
CSARDTGTSSNNEQFF
TGCAGTGCTAGGGACACCGGGACTAGTTCCAATAATGAGCAGTTCTTC
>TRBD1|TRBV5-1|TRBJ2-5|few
CASSNGQGDGTQYF
TGCGCCAGCAGCAATGGACAGGGGGACGGGACCCAGTACTTC
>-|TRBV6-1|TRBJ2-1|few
CASRPGNEQFF
TGTGCCAGCAGGCCGGGCAATGAGCAGTTCTTC
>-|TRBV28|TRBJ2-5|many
CASSLRTAESGETQYF
TGTGCCAGCAGTTTAAGAACAGCAGAATCCGGGGAGACCCAGTACTTC
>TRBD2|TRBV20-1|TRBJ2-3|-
CSAPGTSGRTDAQYF
TGCAGTGCACCCGGGACTAGCGGGAGAACAGATGCGCAGTATTTT
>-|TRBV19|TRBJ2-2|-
CASSIRAGRTGELFF
TGTGCCAGTAGTATTCGAGCTGGCCGCACCGGGGAGCTGTTTTTT
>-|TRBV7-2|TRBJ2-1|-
CASTGGGGGPNEQFF
TGTGCCAGCACCGGGGGCGGGGGAGGGCCGAATGAGCAGTTCTTC
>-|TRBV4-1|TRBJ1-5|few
CASSLFFWQFNQPQHF
-
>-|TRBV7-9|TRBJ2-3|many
CASSWEGATSSTDTQYF
TGTGCCAGCAGCTGGGAGGGGGCTACCTCTAGCACAGATACGCAGTATTTT
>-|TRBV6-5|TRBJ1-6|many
CASSYASGYGSSYNSPLHF
TGTGCCAGCAGTTACGCTTCAGGCTACGGGAGCTCCTATAATTCACCCCTCCACTTT
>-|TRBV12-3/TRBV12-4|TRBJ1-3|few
CASSYIPGNTIYF
TGTGCCAGCAGTTATATTCCTGGAAACACCATATATTTT
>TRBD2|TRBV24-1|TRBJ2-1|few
CATSASGPTGEQFF
TGTGCCACCAGTGCTAGCGGTCCTACTGGTGAGCAGTTCTTC
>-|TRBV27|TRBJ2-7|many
CASSFRGRPDYEQYF
TGTGCCAGCAGTTTTAGGGGCCGCCCAGACTACGAGCAGTACTTC
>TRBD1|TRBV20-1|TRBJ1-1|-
CSAIREDRGLSFF
TGCAGTGCTATCCGTGAGGACAGGGGGCTTTCTTTCTTT
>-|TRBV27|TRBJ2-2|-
CATKTRTDGTGELFF
TGTGCCACCAAGACGAGGACAGACGGCACCGGGGAGCTGTTTTTT
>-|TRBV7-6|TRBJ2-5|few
CASSSPIRDRQETQYF
TGTGCCAGCAGCTCACCAATCCGGGATAGGCAAGAGACCCAGTACTTC
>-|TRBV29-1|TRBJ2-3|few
CSVEVPTDTQYF
TGCAGCGTTGAAGTCCCGACCGATACGCAGTATTTT
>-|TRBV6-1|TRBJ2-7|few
CATRDFPSEQYF
TGTGCCACTCGGGACTTCCCGAGCGAGCAGTACTTC
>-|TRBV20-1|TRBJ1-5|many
CSAGRYSNQPQHF
TGCAGTGCTGGCCGCTATAGCAATCAGCCCCAGCATTTT
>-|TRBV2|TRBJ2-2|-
CASSEEQSGTGELFF
TGTGCCAGCAGTGAAGAACAGTCCGGGACCGGGGAGCTGTTTTTT
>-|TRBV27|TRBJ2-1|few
CASTGTYNEQFF
TGTGCCAGCACGGGGACTTACAATGAGCAGTTCTTC
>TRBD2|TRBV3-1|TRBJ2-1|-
CASSPQLLAGSSYSYNEQFF
TGTGCCAGCTCACCACAGTTGCTAGCGGGGAGTTCCTACTCCTACAATGAGCAGTTCTTC
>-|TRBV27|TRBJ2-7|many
CASSLSLSPYEQYF
TGTGCCAGCAGTTTATCGCTCTCCCCCTACGAGCAGTACTTC
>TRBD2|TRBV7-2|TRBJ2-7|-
CASSLDGTNSYEQYF
TGTGCCAGCAGCTTAGACGGGACTAATTCTTACGAGCAGTACTTC
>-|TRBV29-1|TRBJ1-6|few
CSVMEAIGSPLHF
TGCAGCGTCATGGAGGCGATTGGGTCACCCCTCCACTTT
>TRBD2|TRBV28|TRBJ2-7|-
CASSVGGRALYEQYF
TGTGCCAGCAGTGTCGGGGGGAGGGCCCTTTACGAGCAGTACTTC
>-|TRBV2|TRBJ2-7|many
CASQLERGNEQYF
TGTGCCAGTCAACTAGAGCGAGGAAACGAGCAGTACTTC
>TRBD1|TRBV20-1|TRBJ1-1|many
CSARNPAGGDTEAFF
TGCAGTGCTCGAAACCCGGCAGGGGGGGACACTGAAGCTTTCTTT